This TCR beta chain is drawn from a study (dated by TCRdb to about 2016). The junction shows trimming of 0 bases on V and 2 bases on J, and the gene matches do not reach 2 bases of it. The CDR3 covers 14 residues, taking in both the cysteine and the phenylalanine. The retained sequence is limited to the CDR3, 42 bases, with the frame set at the first base. The germline V gene yields SGHRS for CDR1 and YFSETQ for CDR2. This clonotype was counted a few times. What antigen it recognizes has not been identified. No base-level quality is on record; no much larger clone is a single base apart. The library was generated by RT-PCR. Reads for this sample came from an Illumina MiSeq. TCRdb trimmed public reads at Q25 via fastp, called clones via MiXCR and kept in-frame beta chains. Every CDR3 protein is listed once, alongside the most common genes and DNA of its rows. The sample records about 700,000 distinct CDR3 sequences, over 12% of which are singletons. The ten largest clones capture 3% to 4.5% of the sample.

The sequence derives from a female donor in good health, serving as a healthy control. The chain links TRBV5-1 with TRBJ2-7, and 7 bases in between align with TRBD1. Specimen: memory CD4+ T cells from blood. The CDR3 loop reads CASSLEGTAYEQYF. The nucleotide sequence is TGCGCCAGCAGCTTGGAAGGGACAGCCTACGAGCAGTACTTC.